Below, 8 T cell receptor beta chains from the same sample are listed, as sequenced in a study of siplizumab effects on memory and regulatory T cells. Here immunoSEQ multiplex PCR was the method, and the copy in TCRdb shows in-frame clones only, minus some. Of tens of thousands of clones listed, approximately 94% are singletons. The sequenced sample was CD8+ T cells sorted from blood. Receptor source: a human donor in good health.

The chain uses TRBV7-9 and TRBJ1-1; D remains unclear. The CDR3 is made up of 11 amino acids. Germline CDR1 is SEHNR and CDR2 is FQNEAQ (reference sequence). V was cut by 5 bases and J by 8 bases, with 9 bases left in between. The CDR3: CASSVQPEAFF. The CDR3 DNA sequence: TGTGCCAGCAGCGTACAGCCGGAAGCTTTCTTT.

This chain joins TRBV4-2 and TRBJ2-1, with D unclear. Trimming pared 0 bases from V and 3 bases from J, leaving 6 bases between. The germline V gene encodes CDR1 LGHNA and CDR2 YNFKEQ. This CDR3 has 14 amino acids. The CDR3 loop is CASSQENHYNEQFF. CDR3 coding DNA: TGTGCCAGCAGCCAAGAGAACCACTACAATGAGCAGTTCTTC.

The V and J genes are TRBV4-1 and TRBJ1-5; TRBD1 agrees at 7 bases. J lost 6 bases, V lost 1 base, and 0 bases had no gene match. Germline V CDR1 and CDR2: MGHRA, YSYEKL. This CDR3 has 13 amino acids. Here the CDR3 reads CASSQGTGQPQHF. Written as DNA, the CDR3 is TGCGCCAGCAGCCAAGGGACAGGTCAGCCCCAGCATTTT.

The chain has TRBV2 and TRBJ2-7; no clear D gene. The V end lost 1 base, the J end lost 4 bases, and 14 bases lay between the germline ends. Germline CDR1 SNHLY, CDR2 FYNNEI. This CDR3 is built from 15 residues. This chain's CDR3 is CASSEGSPPSYEQYF. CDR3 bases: TGTGCCAGCAGTGAAGGCAGTCCCCCCTCTTACGAGCAGTACTTC.

In DNA form, the CDR3 reads TGTGCCAGCAGCCAACCTGGGGACAGAACTCACATGAACACTGAAGCTTTCTTT. Encoded protein: CASSQPGDRTHMNTEAFF. V and J are TRBV7-9 and TRBJ1-1, with TRBD1 identical over 7 bases. Germline CDR1 and CDR2: SEHNR and FQNEAQ (reference sequence). The V segment lost 5 bases and the J segment 0 bases; nucleotides outside the gene matches: 15. The CDR3 runs 18 residues. Based on the CDR3 plus reference TRBV7-9 and TRBJ1-1, the full variable domain is DTGVSQNPRHKITKRGQNVTFRCDPISEHNRLYWYRQTLGQGPEFLTYFQNEAQLEKSRLLSDRFSAERPKGSFSTLEIQRTEQGDSAMYLCASSQPGDRTHMNTEAFFGQGTRLTVV.

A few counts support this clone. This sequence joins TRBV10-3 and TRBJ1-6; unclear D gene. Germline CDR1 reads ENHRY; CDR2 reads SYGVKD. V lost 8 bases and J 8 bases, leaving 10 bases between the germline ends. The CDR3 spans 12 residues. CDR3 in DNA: TGTGCCATCCAAGGTGGTGATTCACCCCTCCACTTT. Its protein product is CAIQGGDSPLHF.

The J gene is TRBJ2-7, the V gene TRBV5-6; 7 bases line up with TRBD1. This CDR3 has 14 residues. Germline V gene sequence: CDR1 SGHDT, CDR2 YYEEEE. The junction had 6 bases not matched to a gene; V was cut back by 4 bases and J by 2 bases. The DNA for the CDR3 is TGTGCCAGCAGCCCCCCAGGGGGACCCTACGAGCAGTACTTC. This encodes CASSPPGGPYEQYF.

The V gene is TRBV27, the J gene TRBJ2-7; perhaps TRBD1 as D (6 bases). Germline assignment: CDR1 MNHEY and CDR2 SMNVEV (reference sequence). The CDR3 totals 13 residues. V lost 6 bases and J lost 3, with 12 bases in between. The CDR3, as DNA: TGTGCCAGCAGCGAGACAGGTTTCTACGAGCAGTACTTC. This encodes CASSETGFYEQYF.